What follows are 26 T cell receptor beta chains derived from one specimen sequenced in a study of cytomegalovirus exposure and HLA in healthy donors. PCR primers comprised 60 Vbeta and 13 Jbeta primers. Using immunoSEQ multiplex PCR, the repertoire was profiled, and TCRdb retains in-frame clones only, with some absent. The data show 95,000 to 150,000 clones, approximately 81% seen once. Source material: PBMCs. These receptor sequences come from a woman aged 40 to 50 in good health and CMV-seronegative.

This chain connects TRBV19 to TRBJ2-7, with a tentative D call TRBD2 (5 bases). V lost 5 bases, J lost 5 bases, and 13 bases lay in between. Germline CDR1 is LNHDA and CDR2 is SQIVND (reference sequence). The CDR3 spans 13 residues. The CDR3 here is CASSPRFGDEQYF. For the CDR3, the DNA is TGTGCCAGTAGTCCCCGATTCGGGGACGAGCAGTACTTC.

This clone was seen more than once but under ten times. The chain links TRBV28 to TRBJ1-6, with 7 bases identical to TRBD1. Germline CDR1 reads MDHEN; CDR2 reads SYDVKM. The CDR3 length is 15 residues. V shed 4 bases and J 4 bases; nucleotides not matched to a gene: 4. The CDR3 here is CASSWTGSYNSPLHF. CDR3 bases: TGTGCCAGCAGTTGGACAGGTTCATATAATTCACCCCTCCACTTT.

The chain is built from TRBV14 and TRBJ1-6, with 11 nucleotides matching TRBD1. Losses at the gene ends were 0 bases for V and 9 bases for J; bases not matched to a gene: 4. There are 16 residues in the CDR3. The germline CDR1 and CDR2 sequences are SGHDN and FVKESK. The chain's CDR3 is CASSQDMGQGVSPLHF. Written as DNA, the CDR3 is TGTGCCAGCAGCCAAGATATGGGACAGGGGGTTTCACCCCTCCACTTT.

The genes are TRBV7-2 and TRBJ2-2; 10 bases agree with TRBD2. V shed 3 bases and J 5 bases; nucleotides not matched to a gene: 9. The CDR3 is 17 residues long. Germline assignment: CDR1 SGHTA and CDR2 FQGNSA. The CDR3 is CASSLPSSGSGTGELFF. In nucleotides, the CDR3 is TGTGCCAGCAGCTTGCCCTCTAGCGGGAGCGGTACCGGGGAGCTGTTTTTT.

This clone has more than one count but fewer than ten. The V call is TRBV29-1, the J call TRBJ1-1; TRBD1 matches 7 bases. The length of the CDR3 is 13 residues. Unmatched junction bases numbered 7, after V lost 5 bases and J lost 4 bases. Germline-derived CDR1 and CDR2 are SQVTM and ANQGSEA. The CDR3 sequence is CSVYPRGATEAFF. The CDR3 coding sequence is TGCAGCGTTTATCCCAGGGGGGCCACTGAAGCTTTCTTT. Looking up the rest from reference TRBV29-1 and TRBJ1-1 gives the full variable domain: SAVISQKPSRDICQRGTSLTIQCQVDSQVTMMFWYRQQPGQSLTLIATANQGSEATYESGFVIDKFPISRPNLTFSTLTVSNMSPEDSSIYLCSVYPRGATEAFFGQGTRLTVV.

CDR3 bases: TGTGCCAGCAGCTCCCTAAGGCCGGGACAGGGGAACACCGGGGAGCTGTTTTTT. Translating it yields CASSSLRPGQGNTGELFF. The chain has TRBV5-5 and TRBJ2-2, with 9 bases lining up with TRBD1. This CDR3 has 18 residues. Unmatched junction bases numbered 10, after V lost 3 bases and J lost 1 base. Germline-derived CDR1 and CDR2 are SGHKS and YYEKEE (reference sequence). Complete variable domain (other parts from reference TRBV5-5 and TRBJ2-2): DAGVTQSPTHLIKTRGQQVTLRCSPISGHKSVSWYQQVLGQGPQFIFQYYEKEERGRGNFPDRFSARQFPNYSSELNVNALLLGDSALYLCASSSLRPGQGNTGELFFGEGSRLTVL.

J is TRBJ2-7 and V is TRBV5-1, with TRBD2 as a possible D gene (7 bases). The CDR3 loop spans 14 amino acids. Trimming left V 1 base short and J 4 bases short, with 12 bases between. Germline lookup yields CDR1 SGHRS and CDR2 YFSETQ. The CDR3 region is CASSLQQGGYEQYF. CDR3 in DNA: TGCGCCAGCAGCTTGCAACAGGGAGGGTACGAGCAGTACTTC.

The CDR3 DNA follows: TGTGCCAGCAGTATCATCGGGACGGGGGGCTATGGCTACACCTTC. As protein: CASSIIGTGGYGYTF. This chain uses TRBV6-5 with TRBJ1-2, with D perhaps matching TRBD1 (5 bases). Trimming removed 5 bases at V and 4 bases at J, with 17 bases between. The CDR3 totals 15 residues. Germline lookup yields CDR1 MNHEY and CDR2 SVGAGI.

This clone appeared once. Here the CDR3 reads CASSTNYVANTEAFF. The CDR3 region has the DNA TGTGCCAGCAGTACAAATTACGTCGCGAACACTGAAGCTTTCTTT. This chain links TRBV7-2 with TRBJ1-1; D unresolved. Germline V gene lookup returns CDR1 SGHTA and CDR2 FQGNSA. V shed 6 bases and J shed 1 base, with 15 bases lying between them. The CDR3 runs to 15 residues.

The chain uses TRBV27 and TRBJ2-3; 14 nucleotides agree with TRBD2. J gave up 1 base and V 4 bases, and 10 bases lay outside the gene matches. The CDR3 runs to 19 residues. In germline, CDR1 is MNHEY, CDR2 SMNVEV (reference sequence). In DNA form, the CDR3 reads TGTGCCAGCAGTTACCTCGGGACTAGCGGGAGTCCTGGCACAGATACGCAGTATTTT. This translates into CASSYLGTSGSPGTDTQYF.

CDR3 nucleotide sequence: TGTGCCAGCAGTCTTGGACACATGAACTATGGCTACACCTTC. The encoded protein is CASSLGHMNYGYTF. The rearrangement uses TRBV2 and TRBJ1-2; TRBD1 might be the D (5 bases). The germline V and J ends were trimmed by 5 bases and 2 bases, with 12 bases remaining between them. The length of the CDR3 is 14 residues. Germline V gene data show CDR1 as SNHLY and CDR2 as FYNNEI.

This chain links TRBV5-1 with TRBJ2-5; 8 bases map to TRBD2. The J call could be wrong; TRBJ2-7 is a better fit for the DNA end. Germline assignment: CDR1 SGHRS and CDR2 YFSETQ. This CDR3 is built from 14 residues. As DNA, the CDR3 is TGCGCCAGCAGCCCGGGAGGGCTGGTCTACGAGCAGTACTTC. Protein product: CASSPGGLVYEQYF.

The chain carries TRBV7-9 and TRBJ2-3; 8 nucleotides align to TRBD2. CDR1 SEHNR and CDR2 FQNEAQ come from the germline V gene (reference sequence). This CDR3 has 15 amino acids. Trimming took 0 bases from V and 3 from J; bases not matched to a gene: 2. The CDR3 DNA follows: TGTGCCAGCAGCTTAGCGGGACTAGAGACAGATACGCAGTATTTT. Its protein product is CASSLAGLETDTQYF.

This clone was observed a single time. The rearrangement uses TRBV11-2 and TRBJ2-7; D ambiguous. CDR1 is SGHAT, CDR2 FQNNGV, per germline. V lost 1 base and J 2 bases, leaving 9 bases between the germline ends. The CDR3 runs to 14 residues. CDR3 nucleotides: TGTGCCAGCAGCTTAGGCCATGGAGCCTACGAGCAGTACTTC. Translation gives CASSLGHGAYEQYF.

The V gene is TRBV6-6, the J gene TRBJ2-5; 12 bases line up with TRBD2. The DNA end is more similar to TRBJ2-7, so the J call may be wrong. Germline loops: CDR1 MNHNY, CDR2 SVGAGI (reference sequence). The CDR3 contains 15 residues. In DNA form, the CDR3 reads TGTGCCAGCTTTGAGGGGACTAGCGGGCTCGGCGAGCAGTACTTC. As protein: CASFEGTSGLGEQYF.

Note on this clone: A junction end diverges from the germline sequence, so it may reflect a read error. This chain connects TRBV7-9 to TRBJ1-1; no clear D gene. This CDR3 has 16 residues. Looked up from germline, CDR1 is SEHNR and CDR2 is FQNEAQ (reference sequence). In DNA, the CDR3 is TGTTCCAGCAGCCCGAAAGCGGCGGTTCTGAACACTGAAGCTTTCTTT. Amino acid sequence: CSSSPKAAVLNTEAFF.

V gene TRBV6-5 combines with J gene TRBJ2-1; D is perhaps TRBD2 (6 bases). Trimming removed 6 bases at V and 4 bases at J, with 19 bases between. Germline V CDR1 and CDR2: MNHEY, SVGAGI. The CDR3 runs 16 residues. CDR3 sequence: CASSYGWGAGYNEQFF. DNA of the CDR3: TGTGCCAGCAGCTACGGGTGGGGCGCGGGGTACAATGAGCAGTTCTTC.

The rearrangement uses TRBV6-6 and TRBJ2-1; 8 bases match TRBD2. V dropped 0 bases and J dropped 5; count of bases not matched to a gene: 6. The CDR3 consists of 16 residues. Germline loops: CDR1 MNHNY, CDR2 SVGAGI (reference sequence). CDR3: CASSYSPSGPNNEQFF. The CDR3 bases are TGTGCCAGCAGTTACTCGCCTAGCGGGCCGAACAATGAGCAGTTCTTC.

This clone was found a few times. The chain employs TRBV28 and TRBJ2-7; 11 bases are shared with TRBD1. Trimming took 6 bases from V and 1 from J; bases not matched to a gene: 5. The CDR3 contains 15 residues. Looked up from germline, CDR1 is MDHEN and CDR2 is SYDVKM. Here the CDR3 DNA reads TGTGCCAGCAGGGGCCGGGACAGGGGGTCCTACGAGCAGTACTTC. It encodes CASRGRDRGSYEQYF.

The chain joins TRBV30 to TRBJ2-1; 7 bases line up with TRBD1. The J segment lost 10 bases and the V segment lost 2 bases, leaving 8 bases of the junction unmatched. Germline values: CDR1 GTSNPN, CDR2 SVGIG (reference sequence). The CDR3 has 13 amino acids. The chain's CDR3 is CAWSLKGAGEQFF. The CDR3 coding sequence is TGTGCCTGGAGTTTAAAGGGGGCCGGAGAGCAGTTCTTC.

The chain employs TRBV5-4 and TRBJ2-5; possibly TRBD1 for D (6 bases). There are 14 residues in the CDR3. The germline V gene has CDR1 SGHNT and CDR2 YYREEE (reference sequence). Trimming removed 2 bases at V and 5 bases at J, with 13 bases between. The CDR3 DNA reads TGTGCCAGCAGCTTCACAGGGCGTAGCGAGACCCAGTACTTC. Amino acid sequence: CASSFTGRSETQYF. Based on the CDR3 plus reference TRBV5-4 and TRBJ2-5, the full variable domain is ETGVTQSPTHLIKTRGQQVTLRCSSQSGHNTVSWYQQALGQGPQFIFQYYREEENGRGNFPPRFSGLQFPNYSSELNVNALELDDSALYLCASSFTGRSETQYFGPGTRLLVL.

Worth noting for this clone: Additional DNA sequences in this sample encode the identical CDR3. The chain employs TRBV27 and TRBJ1-2; D may be TRBD1 (6 bases). The CDR3 loop spans 12 amino acids. The germline gives CDR1 MNHEY, CDR2 SMNVEV (reference sequence). Trimming pared 5 bases from V and 4 bases from J, leaving 8 bases between. As DNA, the CDR3 is TGTGCCAGCAGTCTACAGGGCTATGGCTACACCTTC. Its protein is CASSLQGYGYTF.

The CDR3 DNA reads as TGTGCCAGCAGTTACAGGGACAGGGGTCCCCACTATGGCTACACCTTC. This translates into CASSYRDRGPHYGYTF. The chain uses TRBV6-5 and TRBJ1-2; 10 bases match TRBD1. Germline values: CDR1 MNHEY, CDR2 SVGAGI. Losses at the gene ends were 2 bases for V and 3 bases for J; bases not matched to a gene: 6. The CDR3 sequence is 16 residues long.

The rearrangement uses TRBV2 and TRBJ1-2; tentatively, D is TRBD1 (5 bases). Germline CDR1 SNHLY, CDR2 FYNNEI. There are 13 residues in the CDR3. V was shortened by 5 bases and J by 8 bases, with 15 bases between the two germline ends. In DNA form, the CDR3 reads TGTGCCAGCAGTCATGGAGGGGAGGACGGCTACACCTTC. It specifies CASSHGGEDGYTF.

This chain joins TRBV11-1 and TRBJ2-6, with TRBD2 identical over 7 bases. The CDR3 runs to 15 residues. Germline V CDR1 and CDR2: SGHAT, FQDESV (reference sequence). J gave up 0 bases and V 6 bases, and 2 bases lay outside the gene matches. In DNA, the CDR3 is TGTGCCAGCAGTCGCGGGAGCTCTGGGGCCAACGTCCTGACTTTC. It codes for CASSRGSSGANVLTF.

This clone was picked up one time. The chain carries TRBV27 and TRBJ1-1, with 7 bases fitting TRBD1. Germline V gene sequence: CDR1 MNHEY, CDR2 SMNVEV (reference sequence). V lost 5 bases, J lost 0 bases, and 0 bases stayed unmatched. This CDR3 spans 13 amino acids. CDR3 nucleotides: TGTGCCAGCAGTGGGACAGTGAACACTGAAGCTTTCTTT. Translating it yields CASSGTVNTEAFF.